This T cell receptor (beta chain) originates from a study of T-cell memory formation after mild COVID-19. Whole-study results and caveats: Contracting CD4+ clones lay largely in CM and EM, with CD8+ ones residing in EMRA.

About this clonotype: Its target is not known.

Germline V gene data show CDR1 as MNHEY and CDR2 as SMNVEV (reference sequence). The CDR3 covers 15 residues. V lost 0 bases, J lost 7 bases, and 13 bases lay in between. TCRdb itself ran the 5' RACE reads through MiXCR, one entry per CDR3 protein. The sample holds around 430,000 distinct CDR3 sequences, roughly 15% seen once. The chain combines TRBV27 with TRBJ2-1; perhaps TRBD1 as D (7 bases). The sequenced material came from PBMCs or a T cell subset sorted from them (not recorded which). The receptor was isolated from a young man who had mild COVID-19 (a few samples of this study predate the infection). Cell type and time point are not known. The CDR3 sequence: CASSLSTGAGNEQFF. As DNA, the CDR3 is TGTGCCAGCAGTTTATCTACAGGGGCGGGGAATGAGCAGTTCTTC.